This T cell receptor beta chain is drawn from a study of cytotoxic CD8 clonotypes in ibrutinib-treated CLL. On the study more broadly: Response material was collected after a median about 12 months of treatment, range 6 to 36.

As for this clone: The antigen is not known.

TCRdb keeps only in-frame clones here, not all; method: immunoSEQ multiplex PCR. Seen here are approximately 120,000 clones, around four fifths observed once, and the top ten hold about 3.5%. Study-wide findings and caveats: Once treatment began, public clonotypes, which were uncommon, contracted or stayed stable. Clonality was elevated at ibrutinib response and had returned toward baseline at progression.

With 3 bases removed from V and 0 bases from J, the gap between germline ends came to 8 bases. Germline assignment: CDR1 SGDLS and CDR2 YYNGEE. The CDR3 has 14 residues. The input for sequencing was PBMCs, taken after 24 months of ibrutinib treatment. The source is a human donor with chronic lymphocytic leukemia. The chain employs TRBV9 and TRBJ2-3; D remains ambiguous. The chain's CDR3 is CASSALTSTDTQYF. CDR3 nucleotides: TGTGCCAGCAGCGCCCTAACTAGCACAGATACGCAGTATTTT. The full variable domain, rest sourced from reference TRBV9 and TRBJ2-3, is DSGVTQTPKHLITATGQRVTLRCSPRSGDLSVYWYQQSLDQGLQFLIQYYNGEERAKGNILERFSAQQFPDLHSELNLSSLELGDSALYFCASSALTSTDTQYFGPGTRLTVL.